The 10 T cell receptor beta chains in this list originate from one sample, sequenced in a study of T cell responses to AZD1222 COVID-19 vaccine. Profiled with immunoSEQ multiplex PCR; TCRdb holds only in-frame clones, not every one. This table has more than 120,000 clones, roughly 92% appearing once. The source was peripheral blood, collected 28 days after the second AZD1222 dose. The source is an adult who received the AZD1222 COVID-19 vaccine.

This sequence joins TRBV30 and TRBJ1-2; no reliable D call. Germline assignment: CDR1 GTSNPN and CDR2 SVGIG (reference sequence). The V gene lost 5 bases and the J gene lost 9 bases, with 13 bases spanning the gap. This CDR3 comprises 11 residues. The CDR3 DNA reads TGTGCCTGGGGACGGGGAGTGAGCTACACCTTC. It specifies CAWGRGVSYTF.

The V call is TRBV7-8, the J call TRBJ1-1; D unclear. The CDR3 spans 14 residues. Trimming stripped 1 base from V and 4 bases from J, with 10 bases between. Germline CDR1 is SGHVS and CDR2 is FQNEAQ. The chain's CDR3 is CASSLVGLGTEAFF. CDR3 nucleotide sequence: TGTGCCAGCAGCTTAGTCGGGTTGGGCACTGAAGCTTTCTTT.

The genes are TRBV4-1 and TRBJ1-1, with D possibly being TRBD1 (6 bases). Germline CDR1 and CDR2: MGHRA and YSYEKL. V dropped 2 bases and J dropped 5 bases, with 15 bases sitting between them. This CDR3 comprises 15 residues. CDR3 nucleotide sequence: TGCGCCAGCAGCCAATTAACAGGGACGGAGACTGAAGCTTTCTTT. This sequence encodes CASSQLTGTETEAFF.

The rearrangement joins TRBV27 to TRBJ1-3, with D unresolved. V gave up 4 bases and J gave up 0 bases, with 13 bases separating them. Germline V gene data show CDR1 as MNHEY and CDR2 as SMNVEV (reference sequence). This CDR3 comprises 16 residues. The CDR3 is CASSSTTESSGNTIYF. DNA of the CDR3: TGTGCCAGCAGTTCCACGACGGAGTCCTCTGGAAACACCATATATTTT.

This clone came up once. This chain connects TRBV28 to TRBJ2-3; D is unclear. The CDR3 is 12 amino acids. Germline-derived CDR1 and CDR2 are MDHEN and SYDVKM. Deletions cut 6 bases from V and 8 bases from J, with 12 bases between. The CDR3 reads CASRNLLGTQYF. CDR3 bases: TGTGCCAGCAGAAACCTCTTAGGTACGCAGTATTTT.

The V gene is TRBV5-4, the J gene TRBJ2-2; 7 positions match TRBD1. Germline CDR1 SGHNT, CDR2 YYREEE (reference sequence). The CDR3 is 15 amino acids. After removal of 0 bases from V and 4 bases from J, the junction contained 3 bases not matched to a gene. CDR3 residues: CASSLGTGATGELFF. The CDR3 DNA sequence: TGTGCCAGCAGCTTGGGGACAGGTGCCACCGGGGAGCTGTTTTTT.

CDR3 sequence (DNA): TGTGCCAGCAGTGAACGCGGGAGCTACAATGAGCAGTTCTTC. Residues: CASSERGSYNEQFF. The gene calls are TRBV2 and TRBJ2-1; TRBD2 aligns across 7 bases. The V gene end was trimmed by 2 bases and the J gene end by 3 bases; junction bases not matched to a gene: 1. The CDR3 runs 14 residues. CDR1 and CDR2 from the germline V gene are SNHLY and FYNNEI. Combining the CDR3 with reference TRBV2 and TRBJ2-1 gives the whole variable domain EPEVTQTPSHQVTQMGQEVILRCVPISNHLYFYWYRQILGQKVEFLVSFYNNEISEKSEIFDDQFSVERPDGSNFTLKIRSTKLEDSAMYFCASSERGSYNEQFFGPGTRLTVL.

CDR3 in DNA: TGTGCCAGTAACCTAGGCCGGACACCCCTCCACTTT. It specifies CASNLGRTPLHF. The chain recombines TRBV19 with TRBJ1-6, with D unclear. Trimming stripped 7 bases from V and 11 bases from J, with 12 bases between. The CDR3 has 12 residues. The germline V gene encodes CDR1 LNHDA and CDR2 SQIVND (reference sequence). Full variable domain (missing parts from reference TRBV19 and TRBJ1-6): DGGITQSPKYLFRKEGQNVTLSCEQNLNHDAMYWYRQDPGQGLRLIYYSQIVNDFQKGDIAEGYSVSREKKESFPLTVTSAQKNPTAFYLCASNLGRTPLHFGNGTRLTVT.

The J gene is TRBJ1-1, the V gene TRBV19; 10 nucleotides line up with TRBD1. The ends lost 5 bases at V and 1 base at J; junction bases unmatched: 7. The CDR3 extends over 16 amino acids. CDR1 is LNHDA and CDR2 is SQIVND in the germline V gene (reference sequence). CDR3 loop: CASSPETGGANTEAFF. CDR3 DNA sequence: TGTGCCAGTAGTCCTGAGACAGGGGGCGCGAACACTGAAGCTTTCTTT.

The chain carries TRBV3-1 (or the pseudogene TRBV3-2) and TRBJ1-5; 8 bases match TRBD1. The CDR3 loop spans 15 amino acids. With V trimmed by 4 bases and J by 0 bases, 2 bases remained unmatched. Per germline, CDR1 LGHDT and CDR2 YNNKEL (reference sequence). CDR3 nucleotides: TGTGCCAGCAGCCCAGGACAGGGTAGCAATCAGCCCCAGCATTTT. Amino acids: CASSPGQGSNQPQHF.